The 28 T cell receptor beta chains below were found in one sample sequenced in a study of blood T cell repertoires in COVID-19. Data came from immunoSEQ multiplex PCR; TCRdb stores just in-frame clones and leaves some out. The sample records over 200,000 clones, approximately 90% being singletons. Sequenced: peripheral blood. These TCRs come from a young man with COVID-19, enrolled during active disease.

The rearrangement uses TRBV4-3 and TRBJ2-7; 8 bases are shared with TRBD1. The CDR3 runs 15 residues. V was clipped by 1 base and J by 4 bases; unmatched bases: 6. CDR1 is LGHNA and CDR2 is YSLEER in the germline V gene. The CDR3 region is CASSQARTGWYEQYF. The CDR3 DNA reads as TGCGCCAGCAGCCAAGCTAGGACAGGGTGGTACGAGCAGTACTTC.

The count of this clone is one. The CDR3 is CASSTDISYEQYF. CDR3 sequence (DNA): TGTGCCAGCTCCACGGACATCTCCTACGAGCAGTACTTC. The genes are TRBV27 and TRBJ2-7, with a possible D match to TRBD1 (5 bases). This CDR3 is built from 13 residues. V was shortened by 8 bases and J by 0 bases, with 11 bases between the two germline ends. CDR1 is MNHEY and CDR2 is SMNVEV in the germline V gene (reference sequence).

This chain connects TRBV27 to TRBJ2-3; 9 bases are shared with TRBD1. Germline V gives CDR1 MNHEY, CDR2 SMNVEV (reference sequence). The CDR3 runs to 14 residues. V gave up 4 bases and J gave up 3 bases; unmatched junction bases: 2. Here the CDR3 reads CASSWDRVTDTQYF. For the CDR3, the DNA is TGTGCCAGCAGTTGGGACAGGGTAACAGATACGCAGTATTTT.

The rearrangement links TRBV4-1 to TRBJ2-7; 9 positions match TRBD2. CDR3 length equals 16 residues. In germline, CDR1 is MGHRA, CDR2 YSYEKL. J gave up 4 bases and V 2 bases, and 9 bases lay outside the gene matches. Here the CDR3 DNA reads TGCGCCAGCAGCCAAATGCCGGGACTAGCTCAATACGAGCAGTACTTC. Encoded protein: CASSQMPGLAQYEQYF.

The chain uses TRBV5-4 and TRBJ2-3; 8 bases are shared with TRBD1. The CDR3 is made up of 15 amino acids. With V trimmed by 1 base and J by 2 bases, 3 bases remained unmatched. CDR1 is SGHNT and CDR2 is YYREEE in the germline V gene (reference sequence). CDR3: CASSLTDRATDTQYF. CDR3 DNA sequence: TGTGCCAGCAGCTTGACGGACAGGGCCACAGATACGCAGTATTTT.

This clone was seen only once. This chain links TRBV28 with TRBJ1-5; TRBD1 aligns across 7 bases. The V gene end was trimmed by 5 bases and the J gene end by 8 bases; junction bases not matched to a gene: 9. Germline V lookup: CDR1 MDHEN, CDR2 SYDVKM. This CDR3 region has 14 residues. The chain's CDR3 is CASSQHGTAEPQHF. In DNA, the CDR3 is TGTGCCAGCAGTCAACACGGGACAGCCGAGCCCCAGCATTTT.

The rearrangement uses TRBV6-5 and TRBJ1-1; TRBD1 agrees at 10 bases. Germline V CDR1 and CDR2: MNHEY, SVGAGI. The V segment lost 2 bases and the J segment 5 bases; nucleotides outside the gene matches: 8. The CDR3 contains 16 residues. The CDR3 spells CASSYDRGQGRTEAFF. The CDR3 region has the DNA TGTGCCAGCAGTTACGACAGGGGGCAAGGTCGGACTGAAGCTTTCTTT.

This clone showed up just once. This chain joins TRBV28 and TRBJ2-6, with D uncertain. The germline gives CDR1 MDHEN, CDR2 SYDVKM. The CDR3 has 16 residues. V was trimmed by 5 bases and J by 0 bases, leaving 11 bases between them. The CDR3: CASSARSTSGANVLTF. The CDR3 coding sequence is TGTGCCAGCAGTGCCCGGTCTACCTCTGGGGCCAACGTCCTGACTTTC.

In nucleotides, the CDR3 is TGTGCCAGCAGTCCATCGTGGTTAGGGGTCTACGAGCAGTACTTC. It is translated as CASSPSWLGVYEQYF. The chain uses TRBV27 and TRBJ2-7, with D possibly matching TRBD1 (5 bases). V lost 5 bases, J lost 3 bases, and 17 bases lay in between. Per the germline V gene, CDR1 is MNHEY and CDR2 is SMNVEV (reference sequence). The CDR3 length is 15 residues.

This clone came up a few times. V and J are TRBV6-5 and TRBJ2-3; tentative D call: TRBD1 (5 bases). The CDR3 loop spans 16 amino acids. V lost 0 bases to trimming and J lost 7 bases, with 17 bases between them. Looked up from germline, CDR1 is MNHEY and CDR2 is SVGAGI. Written as DNA, the CDR3 is TGTGCCAGCAGTTACTCGAAACAGGAGCCCGGACATACGCAGTATTTT. Amino acid sequence: CASSYSKQEPGHTQYF.

The chain has TRBV28 and TRBJ2-1; D remains ambiguous. This CDR3 contains 15 residues. V lost 6 bases, J lost 0 bases, and 12 bases lay in between. Germline V CDR1 and CDR2: MDHEN, SYDVKM. CDR3 region: CASSVDTSSYNEQFF. The CDR3 bases are TGTGCCAGCAGCGTTGACACCAGCTCCTACAATGAGCAGTTCTTC.

This clone was counted once. The V gene is TRBV10-3, the J gene TRBJ2-7, with 7 bases matching TRBD1. Trimming cost V 2 bases and J 1 base; bases outside gene matches: 2. The CDR3 sequence is 14 residues long. CDR1 ENHRY and CDR2 SYGVKD come from the germline V gene. CDR3 residues: CAISENRGSYEQYF. In DNA form, the CDR3 reads TGTGCCATCAGTGAGAACAGGGGTTCCTACGAGCAGTACTTC.

This clone was observed once. J is TRBJ1-5 and V is TRBV2; 7 bases agree with TRBD1. This CDR3 comprises 14 residues. The V gene end was trimmed by 5 bases and the J gene end by 6 bases; junction bases not matched to a gene: 7. The germline CDR1 and CDR2 sequences are SNHLY and FYNNEI. The CDR3: CASSLRQGGQPQHF. The CDR3 nucleotides are TGTGCCAGCAGTCTTCGACAGGGCGGTCAGCCCCAGCATTTT.

For this clone: Germline and junction disagree at one end, which may indicate a read error. The V and J genes are TRBV18 and TRBJ2-5; possible D gene TRBD2, 5 bases. Per germline, CDR1 KGHSH and CDR2 LQKENI. CDR3 length: 13 residues. The CDR3 bases are TGTGCCAGCTCACCAAGGGAAGAGGACGCCGGGGACTTC. Its translation: CASSPREEDAGDF.

A few counts support this clone. V and J are TRBV27 and TRBJ2-7; the D gene is possibly TRBD1 (6 bases). V lost 2 bases to trimming and J lost 2 bases, with 16 bases between them. CDR1 and CDR2 from the germline V gene are MNHEY and SMNVEV (reference sequence). The CDR3 spans 16 residues. In DNA form, the CDR3 reads TGTGCCAGCAGTTTAGTTGGACAGACTCTCGCCTACGAGCAGTACTTC. It yields the protein CASSLVGQTLAYEQYF.

The rearrangement links TRBV24-1 to TRBJ2-1; 8 positions match TRBD1. J lost 0 bases, V lost 2 bases, and 5 bases had no gene match. From germline, CDR1 is KGHDR and CDR2 SFDVKD. The CDR3 is made up of 17 amino acids. The CDR3: CATSDSTGGSSYNEQFF. CDR3 in DNA: TGTGCCACCAGTGATTCCACAGGGGGGAGCTCCTACAATGAGCAGTTCTTC.

The J gene is TRBJ1-5, the V gene TRBV27, with 12 bases aligning to TRBD1. The CDR3 length is 16 residues. From germline, CDR1 is MNHEY and CDR2 SMNVEV (reference sequence). With 8 bases clipped from V and 1 base from J, the junction kept 6 bases outside the gene matches. This chain's CDR3 is CASRDRGRISNQPQHF. DNA for the CDR3: TGTGCCAGCCGGGACAGGGGGCGCATAAGCAATCAGCCCCAGCATTTT.

The rearrangement joins TRBV29-1 to TRBJ2-5; tentative D call: TRBD2 (7 bases). There are 13 residues in the CDR3. V was shortened by 4 bases and J by 5 bases, with 14 bases between the two germline ends. Germline CDR1 SQVTM, CDR2 ANQGSEA. The chain's CDR3 is CSVVVGGPETQYF. The CDR3 nucleotides read TGCAGCGTTGTAGTGGGGGGGCCTGAGACCCAGTACTTC.

This clone was picked up one time. The chain employs TRBV28 and TRBJ2-1, with 16 nucleotides matching TRBD2. The CDR3 extends over 15 amino acids. CDR1 and CDR2 (germline): MDHEN, SYDVKM. With 6 bases clipped from V and 8 bases from J, the junction kept 4 bases outside the gene matches. CDR3 bases: TGTGCCAGCAGCCCCGGGACTAGCGGGGGGGATGAGCAGTTCTTC. Its protein is CASSPGTSGGDEQFF.

The V gene is TRBV28, the J gene TRBJ1-2; 11 bases align to TRBD1. This CDR3 spans 15 amino acids. Germline V gene sequence: CDR1 MDHEN, CDR2 SYDVKM. V was clipped by 6 bases and J by 4 bases; unmatched bases: 7. The CDR3, as DNA: TGTGCCAGCAGCGGAGGACAGGGGGCCCTCTATGGCTACACCTTC. Translated: CASSGGQGALYGYTF.

V usage is TRBV7-2 and J usage is TRBJ2-1; TRBD2 matches at 13 bases. Germline CDR1 SGHTA, CDR2 FQGNSA. The CDR3 extends over 16 amino acids. J lost 8 bases, V lost 0 bases, and 4 bases had no gene match. The chain's CDR3 is CASSLAGLAGLDEQFF. CDR3 nucleotide sequence: TGTGCCAGCAGCTTAGCGGGACTAGCGGGACTGGATGAGCAGTTCTTC.

The chain carries TRBV12-3 or TRBV12-4 and TRBJ2-2; the D gene is possibly TRBD1 (6 bases). This CDR3 contains 13 residues. The V gene lost 5 bases and the J gene lost 8 bases, with 12 bases spanning the gap. CDR3: CASSPQGTGELFF. The CDR3 DNA reads TGTGCCAGCAGTCCACAGGGTACGGGGGAGCTGTTTTTT.

The rearrangement joins TRBV6-1 to TRBJ2-7; a possible D gene is TRBD2 (6 bases). The CDR3 has 15 residues. Germline-derived CDR1 and CDR2 are MNHNS and SASEGT. The V gene lost 2 bases and the J gene lost 0 bases, with 11 bases spanning the gap. The CDR3 nucleotides read TGTGCCAGCAGTGAATCGGGAGCTAGCTCCTACGAGCAGTACTTC. This codes for CASSESGASSYEQYF.

The CDR3, as DNA: TGTGCCAGCAGCCAACGGACAGGGGGCTCTGGAAACACCATATATTTT. Translating gives CASSQRTGGSGNTIYF. The chain joins TRBV14 to TRBJ1-3, with 10 bases lining up with TRBD1. CDR1 is SGHDN and CDR2 is FVKESK in the germline V gene. This CDR3 contains 16 residues. Losses at the gene ends were 2 bases for V and 0 bases for J; bases not matched to a gene: 1. Filled out from reference TRBV14 and TRBJ1-3, the complete variable domain reads EAGVTQFPSHSVIEKGQTVTLRCDPISGHDNLYWYRRVMGKEIKFLLHFVKESKQDESGMPNNRFLAERTGGTYSTLKVQPAELEDSGVYFCASSQRTGGSGNTIYFGEGSWLTVV.

The CDR3: CASSPETGGDYGYTF. The CDR3 coding sequence is TGTGCCAGCTCACCGGAGACAGGGGGCGACTATGGCTACACCTTC. This chain joins TRBV18 and TRBJ1-2; the match to TRBD1 covers 10 bases. V was pared by 3 bases and J by 3 bases, with 4 bases of the junction left unmatched. From germline, CDR1 is KGHSH and CDR2 LQKENI. The CDR3 spans 15 residues.

In DNA, the CDR3 is TGTGCCAGCAGCTTGGAGGGTTGGGGCTACACCTTC. Encoded protein: CASSLEGWGYTF. V gene TRBV7-9 combines with J gene TRBJ1-2; D gene ambiguous. From germline, CDR1 is SEHNR and CDR2 FQNEAQ (reference sequence). Trimming took 3 bases from V and 8 from J, leaving 10 bases between them. The CDR3 length is 12 residues.

This chain connects TRBV10-3 to TRBJ1-2; TRBD1 agrees at 8 bases. Germline V lookup: CDR1 ENHRY, CDR2 SYGVKD. This CDR3 comprises 13 residues. V gave up 0 bases and J gave up 8 bases; unmatched junction bases: 2. The CDR3 DNA sequence: TGTGCCATCAGTGAGTCGACAGGGGCGGGCTACACCTTC. It encodes CAISESTGAGYTF.

The rearrangement uses TRBV24-1 and TRBJ2-5; 8 positions match TRBD1. The germline V gene encodes CDR1 KGHDR and CDR2 SFDVKD. This CDR3 has 16 residues. J gave up 1 base and V 5 bases, and 8 bases lay outside the gene matches. The CDR3 reads CATSASGQEPQETQYF. The CDR3, as DNA: TGTGCCACCAGTGCGTCGGGACAGGAACCCCAAGAGACCCAGTACTTC.